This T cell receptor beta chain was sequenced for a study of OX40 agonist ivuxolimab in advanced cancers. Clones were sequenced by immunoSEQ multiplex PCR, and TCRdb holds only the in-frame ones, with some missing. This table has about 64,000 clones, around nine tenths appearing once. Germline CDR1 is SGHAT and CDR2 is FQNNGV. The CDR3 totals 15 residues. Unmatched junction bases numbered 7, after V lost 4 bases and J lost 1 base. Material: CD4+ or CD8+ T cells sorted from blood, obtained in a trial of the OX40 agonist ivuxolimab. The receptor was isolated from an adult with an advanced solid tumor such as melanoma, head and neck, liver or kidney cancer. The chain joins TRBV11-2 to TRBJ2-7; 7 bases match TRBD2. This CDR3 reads CASSSNSGGSYEQYF. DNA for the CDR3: TGTGCCAGCAGCTCCAATTCGGGAGGATCCTACGAGCAGTACTTC.